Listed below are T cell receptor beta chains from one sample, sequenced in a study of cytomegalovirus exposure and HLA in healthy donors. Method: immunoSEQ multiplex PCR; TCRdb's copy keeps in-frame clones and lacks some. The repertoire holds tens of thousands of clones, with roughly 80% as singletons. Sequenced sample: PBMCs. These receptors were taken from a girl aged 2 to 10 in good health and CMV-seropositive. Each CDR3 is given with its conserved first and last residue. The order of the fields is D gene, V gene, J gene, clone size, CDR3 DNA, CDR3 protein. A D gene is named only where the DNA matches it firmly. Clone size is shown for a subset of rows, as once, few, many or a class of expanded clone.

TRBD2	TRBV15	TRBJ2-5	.	TGTGCCACCAGCCGGACTAGCGGGAAGTCCGGAGAGACCCAGTACTTC	CATSRTSGKSGETQYF
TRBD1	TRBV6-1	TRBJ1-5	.	TGTGCCAGCAAGGGGTGGGACAGGGAAGTTCAGCCCCAGCATTTT	CASKGWDREVQPQHF
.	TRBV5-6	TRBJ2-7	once	TGTGCCAGCAGCTTGGGCCCGGGGTTCGACTACGAGCAGTACTTC	CASSLGPGFDYEQYF
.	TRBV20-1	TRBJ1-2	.	TGCAGTGCTAGCGAGGGAATTGGCTACACCTTC	CSASEGIGYTF
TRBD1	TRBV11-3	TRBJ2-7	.	TGTGCCAGCAGCTCCGGGACAGAGTCCTACGAGCAGTACTTC	CASSSGTESYEQYF
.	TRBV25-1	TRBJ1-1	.	TGTGCCAGCAGTGAATATCCGGACACTGAAGCTTTCTTT	CASSEYPDTEAFF
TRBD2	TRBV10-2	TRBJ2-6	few	TGCGCCAGCGATAGCGGGAGGGCTGGGGCCAACGTCCTGACTTTC	CASDSGRAGANVLTF
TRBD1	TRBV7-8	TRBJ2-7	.	TGTGCCAGCAGCTTGCCGGGACAGGGGGAGTCCGAGCAGTACTTC	CASSLPGQGESEQYF
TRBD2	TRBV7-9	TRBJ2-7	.	TGTGCCAGCAGCGAACCTTCTGGGACTAGCGGCTACGAGCAGTACTTC	CASSEPSGTSGYEQYF
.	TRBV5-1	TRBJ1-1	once	TGCGCCAGCAGCCACGGGTTGATTTGGAACACTGAAGCTTTCTTT	CASSHGLIWNTEAFF
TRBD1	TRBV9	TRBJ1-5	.	TGTGCCAGCAGCGTAGGGGACAGCTCGGGTAGCAGCAATCAGCCCCAGCATTTT	CASSVGDSSGSSNQPQHF
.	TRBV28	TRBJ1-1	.	TGTGCCAGCAGTTCAGGGGCAGTTGGGAACACTGAAGCTTTCTTT	CASSSGAVGNTEAFF
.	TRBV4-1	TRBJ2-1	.	TGCGCCAGCAGCCGCGACGGGAACAATGAGCAGTTCTTC	CASSRDGNNEQFF
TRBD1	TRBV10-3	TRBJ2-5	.	TGTGCCATCAGTGAAAGATTGGGACAGAGGAGGTGGGAGACCCAGTACTTC	CAISERLGQRRWETQYF
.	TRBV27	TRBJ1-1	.	TGTGCCAGCAGTTCCCTACAGGGTAGGGACACTGAAGCTTTCTTT	CASSSLQGRDTEAFF
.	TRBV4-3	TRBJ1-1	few	TGCGCCAGCAGCCAAGATCTTGAGGGTGTGGGTGAAGCTTTCTTT	CASSQDLEGVGEAFF
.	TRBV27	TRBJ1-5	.	TGTGCCAGCAGTTCCGACAGGATCAACAATCAGCCCCAGCATTTT	CASSSDRINNQPQHF
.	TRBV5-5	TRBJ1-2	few	TGTGCCAGCAGCAACCCGACAGACTATGGCTACACCTTC	CASSNPTDYGYTF
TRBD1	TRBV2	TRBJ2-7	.	TGTGCCAGCAGTGCCGACAGGGGCTACGAGCAGTACTTC	CASSADRGYEQYF
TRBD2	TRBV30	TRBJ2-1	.	TGTGCCTGGAGTGGTAGCGGGAGGCCCCACATATACAATGAGCAGTTCTTC	CAWSGSGRPHIYNEQFF
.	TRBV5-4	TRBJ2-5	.	TGTGCCAGCAGCTTGCCCCCTCAAGAGACCCAGTACTTC	CASSLPPQETQYF
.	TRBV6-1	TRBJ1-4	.	TGTGCCAGCAGTGGCGGACAGTATCTAGTTCGAGGTGAAAAACTGTTTTTT	CASSGGQYLVRGEKLFF
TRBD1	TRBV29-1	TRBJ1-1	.	TGCAGCGTCGCGGGACAGGGGTCCTTCGAAGCTTTCTTT	CSVAGQGSFEAFF
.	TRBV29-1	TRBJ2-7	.	TGCAGCGTTGAGTTGACAGACTACGAGCAGTACTTC	CSVELTDYEQYF
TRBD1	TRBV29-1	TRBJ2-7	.	TGCAGCGTTGAAGATGAGGACAGGGCCTACGAGCAGTACTTC	CSVEDEDRAYEQYF
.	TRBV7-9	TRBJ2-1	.	TGTGCCAGCAGCCCGATAGCCGGGAGAATCTCGGGTTACAATGAGCAGTTCTTC	CASSPIAGRISGYNEQFF
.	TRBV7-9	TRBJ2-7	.	TGTGCCAGCAGCTTAAAAGACAGGGAGCAGTACTTC	CASSLKDREQYF
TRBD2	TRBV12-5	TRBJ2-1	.	TGTGCTAGTGGTTTGGTAGCGCTAGCGGGAGGTGGGTCGAGTGAGCAGTTCTTC	CASGLVALAGGGSSEQFF
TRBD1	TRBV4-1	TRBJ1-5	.	TGCGCCAGCAGCGCCCCCGGGACAGACAATCAGCCCCAGCATTTT	CASSAPGTDNQPQHF
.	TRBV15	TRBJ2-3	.	TGTGCCACCAGCATAACAGATACGCAGTATTTT	CATSITDTQYF
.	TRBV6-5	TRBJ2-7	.	TGTGCCAGCAGAAATAGACAGTACGAGCAGTACTTC	CASRNRQYEQYF
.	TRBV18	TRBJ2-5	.	TGTGCCAGCTCACCGGGGGCTCAAGAGACCCAGTACTTC	CASSPGAQETQYF
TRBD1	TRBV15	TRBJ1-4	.	TGTGCCACCAGGAAGACAGGGCCGGATGAAAAACTGTTTTTT	CATRKTGPDEKLFF
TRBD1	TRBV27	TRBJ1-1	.	TGTGCCAGCAGGGGACAGCCGACTGAAGCTTTCTTT	CASRGQPTEAFF
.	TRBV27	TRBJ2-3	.	TGTGCCAGCAGTGTGACAGGAGCCCCTAGCACAGATACGCAGTATTTT	CASSVTGAPSTDTQYF
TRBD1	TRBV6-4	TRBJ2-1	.	TGTGCCAGCAGCGTTAGAACCGGGACAGGGCACAATGAGCAGTTCTTC	CASSVRTGTGHNEQFF
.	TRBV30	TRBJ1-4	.	TGTGCCTGGAGGCGAACGGGAAATGAAAAACTGTTTTTT	CAWRRTGNEKLFF
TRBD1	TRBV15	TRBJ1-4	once	TGTGCCACCAGCAGAGATCTCGGACAGGGAGAAATGACTAATGAAAAACTGTTTTTT	CATSRDLGQGEMTNEKLFF
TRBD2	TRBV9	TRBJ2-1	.	TGTGCCAGCAGCTCCGGACTAGCGGGAGTTAATGAGCAGTTCTTC	CASSSGLAGVNEQFF
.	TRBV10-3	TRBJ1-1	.	TGTGCCATCAGTGAAAGTTTGGGGACTCGGAACACTGAAGCTTTCTTT	CAISESLGTRNTEAFF
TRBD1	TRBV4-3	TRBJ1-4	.	TGCGCCAGCAGCCCCTCCGGACAGGGGTCTGAAAAACTGTTTTTT	CASSPSGQGSEKLFF
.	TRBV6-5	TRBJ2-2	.	TGTGCCAGCCGTACGACTTACGGGGAGCTGTTTTTT	CASRTTYGELFF
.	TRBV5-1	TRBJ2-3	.	TGCGCCAGCAGCCCGACTGGCGGTCGCACAGATACGCAGTATTTT	CASSPTGGRTDTQYF
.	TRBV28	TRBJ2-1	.	TGTGCCAGCAGTTTACCGATGGGGGCATCTAGCAGCCCTGTAAGCTCCTACAATGAGCAGTTCTTC	CASSLPMGASSSPVSSYNEQFF
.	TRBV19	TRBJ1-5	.	TGTGCCAGTAGTCGCCAGAGCAATCAGCCCCAGCATTTT	CASSRQSNQPQHF